The following is a T cell receptor delta chain sequence with its context. TCRdb assigns this DNA the protein of a much larger clone, which departs from its translation at residue 5; this likely reflects a read error, and the protein shown comes from translating the DNA. TCRdb re-analyzed the multiplex PCR reads via CATT. The sample includes more than 70,000 delta-chain clones, less than 1% of them seen just once. The data are from a study of γδ T cells in repeated Plasmodium falciparum infection. The sample consisted of gamma-delta T cells from blood. This TCR came from a pool of human donors (malaria-infected and uninfected, not separated).

CDR3 sequence reads: CACDALTGGTLQYTDKLIF. The CDR3 DNA is TGTGCCTGTGACGCGCTTACTGGGGGAACACTCCAGTACACCGATAAACTCATCTTT. The rearrangement uses TRDV2 and TRDJ1; 9 bases fit TRDD3. TCRdb offers no J gene call, so here the DNA was matched to germline to obtain one. Germline lookup yields CDR1 GEAIGNYY and CDR2 EKD. Trimming cost V 3 bases and J 0 bases; bases outside gene matches: 16. The length of the CDR3 is 19 residues.